One and the same sample provided the 9 T cell receptor beta chains below, sequenced in a study of memory CD4+ T cells and cytomegalovirus serostatus. The sort gate was single viable CD3+CD4+CD8-CD45RO+ cells for memory CD4+ T cells. Assay used: immunoSEQ multiplex PCR; TCRdb lists only in-frame clones, some missing. The sample yields 61,000 or so clones, less than 85% seen once. The sample was memory CD4+ T cells from blood. The receptors come from an adult in good health and CMV-seronegative. Some clones in this sample may be carry-over from other donors' samples.

This clone showed up just once. The V call is TRBV7-2, the J call TRBJ2-3, with unresolved D. CDR1 and CDR2 from the germline V gene are SGHTA and FQGNSA. V was shortened by 5 bases and J by 3 bases, with 9 bases between the two germline ends. This CDR3 has 13 residues. The CDR3 nucleotides read TGTGCCAGCAGCAGAGCTAGAACAGATACGCAGTATTTT. It codes for CASSRARTDTQYF.

The chain links TRBV2 to TRBJ2-2, with TRBD2 identical over 7 bases. Losses at the gene ends were 6 bases for V and 2 bases for J; bases not matched to a gene: 6. Germline V CDR1 and CDR2: SNHLY, FYNNEI. This CDR3 comprises 15 residues. The CDR3, as DNA: TGTGCCAGCAGACCAGGACTAGTTAACACCGGGGAGCTGTTTTTT. Amino acid sequence: CASRPGLVNTGELFF.

This clone showed up just a few times. The rearrangement joins TRBV11-2 to TRBJ1-1; possibly TRBD1 for D (6 bases). Looked up from germline, CDR1 is SGHAT and CDR2 is FQNNGV. The CDR3 is 12 residues long. Trimming removed 5 bases at V and 9 bases at J, with 13 bases between. The DNA of the CDR3 is TGTGCCAGCAGCCCCACAGGGAGAAAAGCTTTCTTT. This translates into CASSPTGRKAFF. Full variable domain (remainder filled in from reference TRBV11-2 and TRBJ1-1): EAGVAQSPRYKIIEKRQSVAFWCNPISGHATLYWYQQILGQGPKLLIQFQNNGVVDDSQLPKDRFSAERLKGVDSTLKIQPAKLEDSAVYLCASSPTGRKAFFGQGTRLTVV.

This clone has just one count. CDR3 coding DNA: TGTGCCAGCAGTTTATCGGGCGGGATCAATGAGCAGTTCTTC. Translation gives CASSLSGGINEQFF. The genes are TRBV28 and TRBJ2-1; D is perhaps TRBD2 (6 bases). The CDR3 covers 14 residues. Germline V gene sequence: CDR1 MDHEN, CDR2 SYDVKM. The V gene lost 1 base and the J gene lost 6 bases, with 10 bases spanning the gap.

The chain employs TRBV28 and TRBJ1-3; D unresolved. V lost 3 bases and J lost 2, with 8 bases in between. The CDR3 covers 14 residues. CDR1 is MDHEN and CDR2 is SYDVKM in the germline V gene. The CDR3 bases are TGTGCCAGCAGTTTCGTAAAGGCTGGAAACACCATATATTTT. This encodes CASSFVKAGNTIYF.

This clone was seen just once. The genes are TRBV6-5 and TRBJ2-5; a weak D match, TRBD1 (6 bases). The germline V and J ends were trimmed by 7 bases and 6 bases, with 15 bases remaining between them. CDR3 length equals 13 residues. Per the germline V gene, CDR1 is MNHEY and CDR2 is SVGAGI. In DNA form, the CDR3 reads TGTGCCAGCATGGTTGGGGGCGGTCAGACCCAGTACTTC. It encodes CASMVGGGQTQYF.

The sample holds a few counts of this clone. The chain employs TRBV28 and TRBJ2-2; 8 bases fit TRBD2. The trim removed 4 bases at V and 2 bases at J, leaving 12 bases unmatched. CDR3 size: 18 residues. Per the germline V gene, CDR1 is MDHEN and CDR2 is SYDVKM. The CDR3 coding sequence is TGTGCCAGCAGTTCATCAACCGGGACTAGGCATAACACCGGGGAGCTGTTTTTT. This encodes CASSSSTGTRHNTGELFF.

J is TRBJ2-5 and V is TRBV7-9; 9 positions match TRBD1. The ends lost 1 base at V and 3 bases at J; junction bases unmatched: 6. This CDR3 has 16 residues. Germline V gene data show CDR1 as SEHNR and CDR2 as FQNEAQ (reference sequence). The DNA of the CDR3 is TGTGCCAGCAGCTTAGGAACAGGGGGCTTCGAAGAGACCCAGTACTTC. Its translation: CASSLGTGGFEETQYF.

There are a few counts of this clone. This chain joins TRBV18 and TRBJ1-1, with a possible D match to TRBD1 (5 bases). CDR1 KGHSH and CDR2 LQKENI come from the germline V gene. The CDR3 is made up of 15 amino acids. V was cut by 5 bases and J by 3 bases, with 16 bases left in between. This chain's CDR3 is CASSSSGFAYTEAFF. CDR3 sequence (DNA): TGTGCCAGCTCATCCTCAGGGTTCGCTTACACTGAAGCTTTCTTT.